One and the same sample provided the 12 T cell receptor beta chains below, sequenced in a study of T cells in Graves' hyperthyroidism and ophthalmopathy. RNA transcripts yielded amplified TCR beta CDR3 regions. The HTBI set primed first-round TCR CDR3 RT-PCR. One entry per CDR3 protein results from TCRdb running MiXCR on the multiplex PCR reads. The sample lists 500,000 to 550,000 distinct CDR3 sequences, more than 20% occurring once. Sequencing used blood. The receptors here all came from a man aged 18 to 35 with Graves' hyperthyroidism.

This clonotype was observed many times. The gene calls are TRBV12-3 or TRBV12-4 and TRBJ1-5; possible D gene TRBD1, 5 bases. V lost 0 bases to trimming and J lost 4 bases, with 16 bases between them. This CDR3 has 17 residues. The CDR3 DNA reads TGTGCCAGCAGTTTAGCGACGGGGCTAGCGGGGAATCAGCCCCAGCATTTT. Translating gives CASSLATGLAGNQPQHF.

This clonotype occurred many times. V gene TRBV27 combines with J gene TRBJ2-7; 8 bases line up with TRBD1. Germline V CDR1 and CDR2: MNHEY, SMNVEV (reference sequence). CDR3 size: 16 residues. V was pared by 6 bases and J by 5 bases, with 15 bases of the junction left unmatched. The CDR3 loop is CASRSSRRTGRNEQYF. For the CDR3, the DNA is TGTGCCAGCAGATCGTCTCGCCGGACAGGGCGCAACGAGCAGTACTTC.

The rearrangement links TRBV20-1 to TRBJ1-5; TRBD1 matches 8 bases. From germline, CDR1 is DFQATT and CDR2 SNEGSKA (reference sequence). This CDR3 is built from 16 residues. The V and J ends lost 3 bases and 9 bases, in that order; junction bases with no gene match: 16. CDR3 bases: TGCAGTGCTAGTCACATCCGGGACAGGTCATTGAGGCCCCAGCATTTT. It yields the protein CSASHIRDRSLRPQHF.

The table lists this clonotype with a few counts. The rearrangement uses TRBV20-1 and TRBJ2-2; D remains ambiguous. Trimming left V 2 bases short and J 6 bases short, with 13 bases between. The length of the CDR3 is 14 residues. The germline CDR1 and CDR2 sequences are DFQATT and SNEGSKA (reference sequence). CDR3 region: CSARWQDDSGELFF. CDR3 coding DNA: TGCAGTGCTAGATGGCAGGATGATTCCGGGGAGCTGTTTTTT.

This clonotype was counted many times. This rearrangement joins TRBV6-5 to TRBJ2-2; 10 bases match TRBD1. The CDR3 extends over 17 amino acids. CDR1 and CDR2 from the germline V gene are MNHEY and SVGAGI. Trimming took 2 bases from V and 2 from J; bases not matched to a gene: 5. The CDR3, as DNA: TGTGCCAGCAGTTACCCCCGGACAGGGGGAAACACCGGGGAGCTGTTTTTT. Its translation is CASSYPRTGGNTGELFF.

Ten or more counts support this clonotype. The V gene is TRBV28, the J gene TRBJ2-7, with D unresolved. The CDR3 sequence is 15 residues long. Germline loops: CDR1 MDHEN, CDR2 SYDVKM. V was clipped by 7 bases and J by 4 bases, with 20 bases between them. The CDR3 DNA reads TGTGCCAGCATTCGAGGCCGGGCCCCGTCATACGAGCAGTACTTC. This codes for CASIRGRAPSYEQYF.

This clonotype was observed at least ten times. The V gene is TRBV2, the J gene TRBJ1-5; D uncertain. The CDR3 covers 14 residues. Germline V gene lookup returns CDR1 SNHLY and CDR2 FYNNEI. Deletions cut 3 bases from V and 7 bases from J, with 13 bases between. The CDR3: CASSDRGIEQPQHF. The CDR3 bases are TGTGCCAGCAGTGACCGGGGAATAGAGCAGCCCCAGCATTTT.

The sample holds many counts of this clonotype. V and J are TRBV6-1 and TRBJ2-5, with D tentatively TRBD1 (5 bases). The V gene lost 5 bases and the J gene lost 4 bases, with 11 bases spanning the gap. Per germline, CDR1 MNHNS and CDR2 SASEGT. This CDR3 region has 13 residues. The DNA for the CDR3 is TGTGCCAGCAGTACCGGACACGCAGAGACCCAGTACTTC. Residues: CASSTGHAETQYF.

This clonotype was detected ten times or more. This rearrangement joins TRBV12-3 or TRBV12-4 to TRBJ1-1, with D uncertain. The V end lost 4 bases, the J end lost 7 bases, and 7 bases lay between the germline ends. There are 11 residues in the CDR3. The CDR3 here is CASSSIYEAFF. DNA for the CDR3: TGTGCCAGCAGTTCGATATATGAAGCTTTCTTT.

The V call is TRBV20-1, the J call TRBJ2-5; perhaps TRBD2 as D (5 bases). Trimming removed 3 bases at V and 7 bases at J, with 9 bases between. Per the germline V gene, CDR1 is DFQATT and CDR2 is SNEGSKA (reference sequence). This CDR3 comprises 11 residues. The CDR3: CSASLGGTQYF. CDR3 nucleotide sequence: TGCAGTGCTAGCCTCGGAGGGACCCAGTACTTC.

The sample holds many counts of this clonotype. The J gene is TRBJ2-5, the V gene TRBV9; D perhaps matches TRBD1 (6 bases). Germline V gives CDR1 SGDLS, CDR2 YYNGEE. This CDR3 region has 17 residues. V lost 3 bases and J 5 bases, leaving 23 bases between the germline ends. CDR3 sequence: CASSGNSRQVEEETQYF. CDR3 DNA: TGTGCCAGCAGCGGAAACTCTCGACAGGTCGAGGAGGAGACCCAGTACTTC.

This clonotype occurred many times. CDR3 nucleotide sequence: TGTGCCAGCAGCCAATTGGGGGGCGGCCAAGAGACCCAGTACTTC. Amino acids: CASSQLGGGQETQYF. This rearrangement joins TRBV7-2 to TRBJ2-5; D may be TRBD1 or TRBD2 (6 bases each). The CDR3 runs 15 residues. Germline CDR1 and CDR2: SGHTA and FQGNSA. Trimming took 5 bases from V and 1 from J, leaving 14 bases between them. Together with reference TRBV7-2 and TRBJ2-5, the CDR3 gives the full variable domain: GAGVSQSPSNKVTEKGKDVELRCDPISGHTALYWYRQSLGQGLEFLIYFQGNSAPDKSGLPSDRFSAERTGGSVSTLTIQRTQQEDSAVYLCASSQLGGGQETQYFGPGTRLLVL.